This T cell receptor (beta chain) emerged from a study of T-cell memory formation after mild COVID-19. The wider study: TCR clustering was largely donor specific.

J was trimmed by 4 bases and V by 2 bases; bases with no gene match: 5. Germline V gene lookup returns CDR1 LGHNA and CDR2 YSLEER. CDR3 length: 15 residues. This clonotype showed up just a few times. Its antigen is still unknown. TCRdb recomputed calls from the 5' RACE reads with MiXCR, one row per CDR3 protein. The table has a few hundred thousand distinct CDR3 sequences, roughly 15% seen once. Study-wide results and limits: Contracting clones from day 15 to 85 had balanced CD4/CD8; later expanders favoured CD4+. Of the contracting clones, CD4+ ones lay mainly in CM and EM, and CD8+ ones in EMRA.

The chain links TRBV4-3 to TRBJ1-2; 9 nucleotides line up with TRBD1. The clonotype comes from a man younger than 30 who had mild COVID-19 (a few samples of this study predate the infection). Cell type and time point are not known. The sequenced material came from PBMCs or a T cell subset sorted from them (not recorded which). The CDR3 reads CASSQRTGAVYGYTF. Written as DNA, the CDR3 is TGCGCCAGCAGCCAAAGGACAGGGGCCGTCTATGGCTACACCTTC.